What follows is one TCR beta chain and its context. Its antigen is unidentified. This sample was taken from a study of cytomegalovirus exposure and HLA in healthy donors. Donors consisted of healthy bone marrow donors. Primers for the PCR totalled 60 Vbeta and 13 Jbeta. Method: immunoSEQ multiplex PCR; TCRdb's copy keeps in-frame clones and lacks some. The sample yields approximately 190,000 clones, over 65% seen once. CDR1 and CDR2 from the germline V gene are LGHNA and YNFKEQ. V was cut by 4 bases and J by 4 bases, with 16 bases left in between. The CDR3 is 15 amino acids. Study-level points and caveats: A missense variant in DCLRE1C was later tied to TCR beta V- and J-gene trimming.

The receptor's source is a man between 35 and 55 years old in good health and CMV-seropositive. This rearrangement joins TRBV4-2 to TRBJ1-1; TRBD1 might be the D (6 bases). The sequenced sample was PBMCs. CDR3 sequence reads: CASSPQNDRRTEAFF. DNA of the CDR3: TGTGCCAGCAGCCCTCAAAACGACAGGCGCACTGAAGCTTTCTTT.